The 18 T cell receptor beta chains below were found in one sample sequenced in a study of patients and donors after allogeneic stem cell transplantation. Via MiXCR, TCRdb re-called the RT-PCR reads, giving one row per CDR3 protein. The top ten hold 30% to 35% of the sample, which has more than 150,000 distinct CDR3 sequences, around two fifths seen once. The sample comprised blood, either unsorted or a sorted T cell fraction (not recorded which). Receptor source: a human donor who was either an allogeneic HSCT recipient or a stem cell or donor lymphocyte infusion donor (not recorded which). It is not recorded whose cells these are; they may come from a transplant donor.

This chain uses TRBV20-1 with TRBJ2-1, with 9 bases that match TRBD1. Germline CDR1 is DFQATT and CDR2 is SNEGSKA (reference sequence). V lost 3 bases to trimming and J lost 8 bases; unmatched junction nucleotides: 14. The CDR3 has 16 residues. This chain's CDR3 is CSAREGPGQGPYEQFF. CDR3 nucleotide sequence: TGCAGTGCTAGGGAGGGTCCCGGACAGGGGCCTTATGAGCAGTTCTTC.

The chain combines TRBV5-1 with TRBJ1-4; 8 bases are shared with TRBD1. Germline CDR1 SGHRS, CDR2 YFSETQ. V gave up 1 base and J gave up 7 bases; unmatched junction bases: 6. This CDR3 is 15 amino acids long. The CDR3 sequence is CASSLSLGQGEKLFF. In DNA form, the CDR3 reads TGCGCCAGCAGCTTGAGTCTCGGACAGGGTGAAAAACTGTTTTTT.

There are a few counts of this clonotype. The chain has TRBV5-6 and TRBJ2-4; D is unclear. Trimming stripped 0 bases from V and 5 bases from J, with 9 bases between. Germline CDR1 reads SGHDT; CDR2 reads YYEEEE. The CDR3 runs 14 residues. As DNA, the CDR3 is TGTGCCAGCAGCTTGGTGGGGATGGAAAACATTCAGTACTTC. Translated: CASSLVGMENIQYF.

J is TRBJ1-1 and V is TRBV7-2, with a possible D match to TRBD1 (6 bases). V dropped 2 bases and J dropped 2 bases, with 12 bases sitting between them. Germline V gives CDR1 SGHTA, CDR2 FQGNSA. The length of the CDR3 is 15 residues. CDR3 coding DNA: TGTGCCAGCAGCTTACCGGGACAATTCAACACTGAAGCTTTCTTT. It specifies CASSLPGQFNTEAFF.

In its sample, this clonotype was seen a few times. The chain links TRBV19 to TRBJ1-5; weak D call: TRBD1 (6 bases). The CDR3 loop spans 16 amino acids. Per germline, CDR1 LNHDA and CDR2 SQIVND (reference sequence). The V gene lost 1 base and the J gene lost 4 bases, with 14 bases spanning the gap. Written as DNA, the CDR3 is TGTGCCAGTAGTATAGTCACAGGGACGGTTAATCAGCCCCAGCATTTT. Residues: CASSIVTGTVNQPQHF.

The chain carries TRBV7-6 and TRBJ2-2; 7 bases match TRBD2. The germline gives CDR1 SGHVS, CDR2 FNYEAQ. The CDR3 is 16 residues long. Trimming took 2 bases from V and 1 from J; bases not matched to a gene: 4. CDR3: CASSLFAGENTGELFF. DNA of the CDR3: TGTGCCAGCAGCTTATTTGCGGGAGAGAACACCGGGGAGCTGTTTTTT.

The gene calls are TRBV4-3 and TRBJ2-2; D is tentatively TRBD1 or TRBD2 (6 bases each). The CDR3 is made up of 16 amino acids. With 0 bases removed from V and 5 bases from J, the gap between germline ends came to 13 bases. Germline CDR1 reads LGHNA; CDR2 reads YSLEER. CDR3 amino acids: CASSQDDGGGTGELFF. The CDR3 nucleotides are TGCGCCAGCAGCCAAGATGACGGAGGGGGGACCGGGGAGCTGTTTTTT.

The chain has TRBV20-1 and TRBJ1-3; TRBD1 might be the D (6 bases). The V gene's germline CDR1 is DFQATT and CDR2 SNEGSKA (reference sequence). Trimming took off 6 bases at V and 4 bases at J, with 13 bases between the two ends. The CDR3 covers 13 residues. The CDR3 DNA is TGCAGTGCCTCCCGGGGGCCCGGAAACACCATATATTTT. Protein sequence: CSASRGPGNTIYF.

The chain carries TRBV2 and TRBJ1-1; D ambiguous. V lost 0 bases and J lost 6, with 11 bases in between. Per the germline V gene, CDR1 is SNHLY and CDR2 is FYNNEI. The CDR3 sequence is 14 residues long. The CDR3 nucleotides read TGTGCCAGCAGTGAAGCGGTGGAGATCTCTGAAGCTTTCTTT. It translates to CASSEAVEISEAFF.

This clonotype was seen more than once but under ten times. V is TRBV7-3 and J is TRBJ1-2; D is uncertain. Germline CDR1 SGHTA, CDR2 FQGTGA. V lost 6 bases and J lost 4, with 15 bases in between. The CDR3 consists of 14 residues. CDR3 DNA: TGTGCCAGCAGTCTTGAGTACGGTCTCTATGGCTACACCTTC. It specifies CASSLEYGLYGYTF.

This chain uses TRBV20-1 with TRBJ1-1; D gene ambiguous. CDR3 size: 11 residues. Per the germline V gene, CDR1 is DFQATT and CDR2 is SNEGSKA (reference sequence). The CDR3 spells CRPNSGTEAFF. The CDR3 DNA reads TGCAGGCCGAATTCGGGGACTGAAGCTTTCTTT.

This clonotype was seen more than once but under ten times. This chain links TRBV7-6 with TRBJ2-3; no firm D call. The V and J ends lost 1 base and 8 bases respectively, with 10 bases between them. Germline V gives CDR1 SGHVS, CDR2 FNYEAQ. CDR3 length equals 13 residues. Here the CDR3 reads CASSLDTPGTQYF. CDR3 nucleotides: TGTGCCAGCAGCTTAGACACCCCGGGTACGCAGTATTTT.

The chain links TRBV7-9 to TRBJ2-2; D gene unclear. V lost 5 bases and J 6 bases, leaving 7 bases between the germline ends. The CDR3 is made up of 12 amino acids. Germline CDR1 reads SEHNR; CDR2 reads FQNEAQ (reference sequence). The CDR3 protein is CASSPRSGELFF. CDR3 coding DNA: TGTGCCAGCAGCCCCCGGTCCGGGGAGCTGTTTTTT.

This clonotype was found once. The rearrangement links TRBV27 to TRBJ2-1; 11 nucleotides align to TRBD2. CDR3 length: 16 residues. Per the germline V gene, CDR1 is MNHEY and CDR2 is SMNVEV (reference sequence). With V trimmed by 6 bases and J by 9 bases, 13 bases remained unmatched. The DNA for the CDR3 is TGTGCCAGCAGCCCCTGGACTAGCGGGCTGGGGGGTGAGCAGTTCTTC. Translating it yields CASSPWTSGLGGEQFF.

The count of this clonotype is one. V is TRBV19 and J is TRBJ1-5, with 9 bases aligning to TRBD1. Germline CDR1 is LNHDA and CDR2 is SQIVND (reference sequence). This CDR3 is built from 16 residues. J was trimmed by 2 bases and V by 3 bases; bases with no gene match: 5. Written as DNA, the CDR3 is TGTGCCAGTAGTATCTACAGGGGGCAGGGCAATCAGCCCCAGCATTTT. This translates into CASSIYRGQGNQPQHF.

The chain links TRBV3-1 to TRBJ2-1; no definite D call. Germline assignment: CDR1 LGHDT and CDR2 YNNKEL (reference sequence). Trimming stripped 4 bases from V and 9 bases from J, with 7 bases between. This CDR3 comprises 11 residues. DNA for the CDR3: TGTGCCAGCAGCCTCAGCAGTGAGCAGTTCTTC. The encoded protein is CASSLSSEQFF.

This clonotype was counted only a few times. The chain is built from TRBV2 and TRBJ2-1, with 8 positions matching TRBD2. The junction had 3 bases not matched to a gene; V was cut back by 1 base and J by 4 bases. There are 15 residues in the CDR3. Germline lookup yields CDR1 SNHLY and CDR2 FYNNEI. CDR3 in amino acids: CASSEVAGRYNEQFF. For the CDR3, the DNA is TGTGCCAGCAGTGAAGTAGCGGGACGGTACAATGAGCAGTTCTTC.

This rearrangement joins TRBV7-9 to TRBJ1-1; no definite D call. Germline-derived CDR1 and CDR2 are SEHNR and FQNEAQ (reference sequence). This CDR3 is 12 amino acids long. V dropped 5 bases and J dropped 10 bases, with 14 bases sitting between them. The CDR3 region has the DNA TGTGCCAGCAGCGGACCTCCGGGAGGAGCTTTCTTT. It translates to CASSGPPGGAFF.